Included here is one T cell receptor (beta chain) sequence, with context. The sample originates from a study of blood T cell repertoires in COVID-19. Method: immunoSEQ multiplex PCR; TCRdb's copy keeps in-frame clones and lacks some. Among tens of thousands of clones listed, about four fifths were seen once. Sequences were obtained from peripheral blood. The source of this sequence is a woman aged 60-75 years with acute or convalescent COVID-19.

CDR3: CASSLSVADTQYF. For the CDR3, the DNA is TGTGCCAGCAGTTTGTCAGTGGCAGATACGCAGTATTTT. The chain couples TRBV12-3 or TRBV12-4 to TRBJ2-3; D remains unclear. This CDR3 region has 13 residues. Trimming stripped 3 bases from V and 4 bases from J, with 8 bases between.